Listed below are T cell receptor beta chains from one sample, sequenced in a study of cytotoxic CD8 clonotypes in ibrutinib-treated CLL. Profiled with immunoSEQ multiplex PCR; TCRdb holds only in-frame clones, not every one. The sample has about 76,000 clones, approximately 82% seen once. The specimen comprised PBMCs, sampled after 24 months of ibrutinib treatment. These receptors all come from a human donor with chronic lymphocytic leukemia. Each CDR3 is given with its conserved first and last residue. Each record gives: V gene, D gene, J gene, CDR3 protein. The D gene is left open where the match is weak.

V gene: TRBV5-4
D gene: .
J gene: TRBJ2-1
CDR3 protein: CASSLGAKPSNEQFF

V gene: TRBV25-1
D gene: TRBD1
J gene: TRBJ2-5
CDR3 protein: CASSEGQGRETQYF

V gene: TRBV7-2
D gene: .
J gene: TRBJ2-3
CDR3 protein: CASSLVVLSGVDTDTQYF

V gene: TRBV6-5
D gene: .
J gene: TRBJ1-2
CDR3 protein: CASRPQEIANYGYTF

V gene: TRBV11-2
D gene: .
J gene: TRBJ2-2
CDR3 protein: CASSLGLNTGELFF

V gene: TRBV4-1
D gene: TRBD2
J gene: TRBJ2-1
CDR3 protein: CASSPSQFRTSGNNEQFF

V gene: TRBV7-9
D gene: .
J gene: TRBJ2-6
CDR3 protein: CATSYGANVLTF

V gene: TRBV4-1
D gene: TRBD1
J gene: TRBJ2-3
CDR3 protein: CASSQDLDRSTDTQYF

V gene: TRBV7-3
D gene: .
J gene: TRBJ2-1
CDR3 protein: CASSLAGPTNEQFF

V gene: TRBV27
D gene: .
J gene: TRBJ2-3
CDR3 protein: CASRTTYGGTDTQYF

V gene: TRBV28
D gene: .
J gene: TRBJ1-2
CDR3 protein: CASSRQGGYGGYTF

V gene: TRBV15
D gene: .
J gene: TRBJ2-2
CDR3 protein: CATSGQGGTGELFF

V gene: TRBV7-3
D gene: TRBD2
J gene: TRBJ2-1
CDR3 protein: CASSSGLAVSYNEQFF

V gene: TRBV15
D gene: TRBD2
J gene: TRBJ2-7
CDR3 protein: CATSRDSGRQGHEQYF

V gene: TRBV7-7
D gene: .
J gene: TRBJ2-2
CDR3 protein: CASSRGGMFNTGELFF

V gene: TRBV5-6
D gene: .
J gene: .
CDR3 protein: CASSLYYEQYF

V gene: TRBV27
D gene: .
J gene: TRBJ2-5
CDR3 protein: CASSRSLGVTQETQYF

V gene: TRBV7-3
D gene: .
J gene: TRBJ2-5
CDR3 protein: CASSVMGRGETQYF

V gene: TRBV18
D gene: .
J gene: TRBJ2-5
CDR3 protein: CASSGPQETQYF

V gene: TRBV28
D gene: TRBD1
J gene: TRBJ1-2
CDR3 protein: CASSRRPGGGGSTF

V gene: TRBV30
D gene: .
J gene: TRBJ2-2
CDR3 protein: CAWTFTNTGKLFF

V gene: TRBV11-1
D gene: .
J gene: TRBJ2-3
CDR3 protein: CASSLRPSTDTQYF